The source of this T cell receptor beta chain is a study of cytotoxic CD8 clonotypes in ibrutinib-treated CLL. Across the whole study: Within the patient group, 11 were relapsed/refractory and approximately 15 treatment-naive, and about 18 were IGHV unmutated.

Germline CDR1 and CDR2: LNHNV and YYDKDF (reference sequence). V was shortened by 5 bases and J by 2 bases, with 10 bases between the two germline ends. CDR3 length: 13 residues. Findings and caveats of the study: The study found baseline clonality above age-matched healthy donors, tracking circulating CD8+ T-cell counts.

As regards this clone: The antigen is not known.

Libraries were prepared by immunoSEQ multiplex PCR; TCRdb keeps only in-frame clonotypes and omits some of them. The top ten hold 4.6% of the sample, which has 160,000 or so clones, 84% seen once. The V call is TRBV15, the J call TRBJ2-7; a weak D match, TRBD2 (6 bases). This TCR was recovered from a human donor with chronic lymphocytic leukemia. Sequencing used PBMCs, obtained after 24 months of ibrutinib treatment. CDR3 sequence reads: CATSSEGTYEQYF. The CDR3 DNA reads as TGTGCCACCAGCTCGGAGGGAACCTACGAGCAGTACTTC.